This T cell receptor beta chain is from a study of blood T cell repertoires in COVID-19. Original processing notes: Estimated nucleated cell counts came from reference gene primer amplification. Method: immunoSEQ multiplex PCR; TCRdb's copy keeps in-frame clones and lacks some. The V and J calls and clone size were taken over from that table, and D and trimming were inferred from the DNA. The table shows roughly 110,000 clones, with around nine tenths occurring only once. The sample was peripheral blood. The clonotype comes from a human donor with acute or convalescent COVID-19. The donor label of this sample is uncertain.

The CDR3 here is CASSQLAGALGYEQYF. The CDR3 coding sequence is TGTGCCAGCAGCCAACTAGCGGGGGCGCTAGGATACGAGCAGTACTTC. The J gene is TRBJ2-7, the V gene TRBV7-2, with 11 bases aligning to TRBD2. The germline gives CDR1 SGHTA, CDR2 FQGNSA. V was clipped by 5 bases and J by 4 bases; unmatched bases: 10. This CDR3 is 16 amino acids long. The full variable domain, in which reference TRBV7-2 and TRBJ2-7 provide the parts outside the CDR3, is GAGVSQSPSNKVTEKGKDVELRCDPISGHTALYWYRQSLGQGLEFLIYFQGNSAPDKSGLPSDRFSAERTGGSVSTLTIQRTQQEDSAVYLCASSQLAGALGYEQYFGPGTRLTVT.